Below are 22 T cell receptor beta chains sequenced from a single sample in a study of neurological immune-mediated disorders. TCRdb ran MiXCR on the 5' RACE reads and lists one entry per CDR3 protein. This table holds some 46,000 distinct CDR3 sequences, approximately 10% found once. Sequencing was done on a sample of PBMCs. These TCRs come from a man aged 70 or older with HTLV-1-associated myelopathy (HAM/TSP).

This clonotype has a count of ten or more. V is TRBV4-3 and J is TRBJ2-7, with TRBD2 as a possible D gene (6 bases). CDR1 is LGHNA, CDR2 YSLEER, per germline. V dropped 8 bases and J dropped 12 bases, with 14 bases sitting between them. The CDR3 runs to 10 residues. The CDR3 sequence: CASRTGTAYF. The CDR3 region has the DNA TGCGCCAGCCGAACCGGGACTGCGTACTTC.

This clonotype was seen at least ten times. The chain uses TRBV20-1 and TRBJ2-7, with D possibly TRBD2 on 7 matching bases. The CDR3 length is 13 residues. The germline V and J ends were trimmed by 5 bases and 6 bases, with 17 bases remaining between them. Germline CDR1 and CDR2: DFQATT and SNEGSKA (reference sequence). CDR3 protein: CSAGGGARGEQYF. In nucleotides, the CDR3 is TGCAGTGCTGGGGGGGGGGCGCGGGGCGAGCAGTACTTC.

Many counts were recorded for this clonotype. This chain links TRBV7-8 with TRBJ2-1; TRBD2 matches at 8 bases. The CDR3 is made up of 15 amino acids. V shed 4 bases, J shed 5 bases, and the junction held 7 bases outside the gene matches. CDR1 and CDR2 (germline): SGHVS, FQNEAQ. In nucleotides, the CDR3 is TGTGCCAGCAGCTCTTCGGGACTAGACCACAATGAGCAGTTCTTC. Residues: CASSSSGLDHNEQFF.

This clonotype occurred many times. This sequence joins TRBV7-2 and TRBJ2-7; D call uncertain. The V gene's germline CDR1 is SGHTA and CDR2 FQGNSA. The V gene lost 5 bases and the J gene lost 4 bases, with 9 bases spanning the gap. CDR3 size: 12 residues. Here the CDR3 DNA reads TGTGCCAGCAGCCTCTCCTTTTACGAGCAGTACTTC. Protein sequence: CASSLSFYEQYF.

This clonotype was seen ten or more times. V usage is TRBV11-2 and J usage is TRBJ2-7, with a tentative D call TRBD1 (6 bases). With 3 bases removed from V and 9 bases from J, the gap between germline ends came to 18 bases. The CDR3 length is 14 residues. CDR1 and CDR2 from the germline V gene are SGHAT and FQNNGV. The CDR3 DNA is TGTGCCAGCAGCTTCGATCCAGACCCCAGGGGGCAGTACTTC. Its translation is CASSFDPDPRGQYF.

This clonotype was seen repeatedly, ten times or more. The chain carries TRBV20-1 and TRBJ2-4; 7 bases fit TRBD2. J lost 3 bases, V lost 4 bases, and 18 bases had no gene match. Germline lookup yields CDR1 DFQATT and CDR2 SNEGSKA (reference sequence). The CDR3 has 18 residues. CDR3 bases: TGCAGTGCTATGGATAGAGCCGGGCCCGGGGGGTACAAAAACATTCAGTACTTC. Its protein is CSAMDRAGPGGYKNIQYF.

In this sample, this clonotype turned up many times. The chain has TRBV4-3 and TRBJ1-1; D is possibly TRBD1 (6 bases). CDR3 length: 15 amino acids. Trimming stripped 3 bases from V and 1 base from J, with 12 bases between. Per the germline V gene, CDR1 is LGHNA and CDR2 is YSLEER. CDR3 protein: CASSQDRLENTEAFF. Written as DNA, the CDR3 is TGCGCCAGCAGCCAGGACAGACTAGAGAACACTGAAGCTTTCTTT.

Only a few counts were recorded for this clonotype. This sequence joins TRBV5-1 and TRBJ1-1; TRBD1 agrees at 8 bases. In germline, CDR1 is SGHRS, CDR2 YFSETQ. This CDR3 has 15 residues. The V gene end was trimmed by 4 bases and the J gene end by 5 bases; junction bases not matched to a gene: 10. The CDR3 bases are TGCGCCAGCAGCGCACGACAGGGGAGAGGGACTGAAGCTTTCTTT. Translation: CASSARQGRGTEAFF.

This clonotype was counted many times. This sequence joins TRBV4-3 and TRBJ1-5, with D tentatively TRBD1 (6 bases). The V end lost 0 bases, the J end lost 4 bases, and 13 bases lay between the germline ends. CDR3 size: 16 residues. Germline assignment: CDR1 LGHNA and CDR2 YSLEER. CDR3 residues: CASSQDYWTANQPQHF. The DNA for the CDR3 is TGCGCCAGCAGCCAAGACTACTGGACAGCTAATCAGCCCCAGCATTTT.

Details on this clonotype: The junction departs from the called germline gene at one end, perhaps through a read error. The chain couples TRBV9 to TRBJ1-5, with D maybe TRBD1 (6 bases). Germline-derived CDR1 and CDR2 are SGDLS and YYNGEE. The CDR3 has 18 amino acids. The CDR3 DNA follows: TGTGCCAACAGCGCAGAGGGTGAGGGGCAGGGGTTCTGTCAGCCCCAGCATTTT. This codes for CANSAEGEGQGFCQPQHF.

This clonotype was counted between two and nine times. A much larger clone differs by one base, so this may be a read error. This chain connects TRBV5-5 to TRBJ1-2; D is uncertain. CDR1 and CDR2 from the germline V gene are SGHKS and YYEKEE (reference sequence). V gave up 0 bases and J gave up 4 bases, with 16 bases separating them. This CDR3 contains 16 residues. Here the CDR3 DNA reads TGTGCCAGCAGCTTGGAGTGCAACCCTCAACTCTATGGCTACACCTTC. Amino acid sequence: CASSLECNPQLYGYTF.

This clonotype was seen many times. The chain joins TRBV20-1 to TRBJ2-3, with D perhaps matching TRBD1 or TRBD2 (5 bases each). Germline-derived CDR1 and CDR2 are DFQATT and SNEGSKA (reference sequence). The V and J ends lost 3 bases and 6 bases respectively, with 13 bases between them. This CDR3 comprises 13 residues. This CDR3 is CSARGDRRDTQYF. The CDR3 region has the DNA TGCAGTGCTAGGGGAGACAGAAGGGATACGCAGTATTTT.

This clonotype has a count of ten or more. CDR3 DNA sequence: TGTGCCAGCAGAGAAGAGGGCCAAGGCAATCAGCCCCAGCATTTT. It specifies CASREEGQGNQPQHF. The chain joins TRBV28 to TRBJ1-5; no firm D call. This CDR3 comprises 15 residues. CDR1 MDHEN and CDR2 SYDVKM come from the germline V gene. Trimming pared 6 bases from V and 2 bases from J, leaving 14 bases between.

This clonotype has a count of ten or more. V and J are TRBV28 and TRBJ2-1; TRBD2 might be the D (5 bases). This CDR3 is built from 15 residues. Germline V lookup: CDR1 MDHEN, CDR2 SYDVKM. The V and J ends lost 3 bases and 2 bases respectively, with 11 bases between them. CDR3 nucleotides: TGTGCCAGCAGTTTCCCCCGGGGAGCCTACAATGAGCAGTTCTTC. It codes for CASSFPRGAYNEQFF.

This clonotype showed up many times. V gene TRBV5-1 combines with J gene TRBJ2-3, with 7 bases identical to TRBD2. Germline CDR1 reads SGHRS; CDR2 reads YFSETQ. J lost 6 bases, V lost 0 bases, and 4 bases had no gene match. The CDR3 is made up of 14 amino acids. The CDR3 is CASSLEGLVDTQYF. The CDR3 DNA sequence: TGCGCCAGCAGCTTGGAAGGACTAGTGGATACGCAGTATTTT.

This clonotype was seen many times. The chain combines TRBV6-5 with TRBJ2-1; 14 nucleotides line up with TRBD2. V lost 6 bases and J lost 6; bases outside the gene matches: 10. Germline lookup yields CDR1 MNHEY and CDR2 SVGAGI. The CDR3 has 17 residues. CDR3 DNA sequence: TGTGCCAGCAGCCGGGGACTAGCGGGAGCTTATTCCAATGAGCAGTTCTTC. This translates into CASSRGLAGAYSNEQFF.

Of note for this clonotype: A much larger clone differs by one base, so this may be a read error. The chain joins TRBV5-5 to TRBJ2-1; no firm D call. This CDR3 has 13 residues. Germline assignment: CDR1 SGHKS and CDR2 YYEKEE (reference sequence). The CDR3 region is CAISLSHYNEQFF. The CDR3 DNA is TGTGCCATCAGCTTGTCTCACTACAATGAGCAGTTCTTC.

This clonotype was seen ten or more times. The chain is built from TRBV7-6 and TRBJ2-2; 8 bases map to TRBD2. CDR3 length equals 15 residues. The V gene end was trimmed by 9 bases and the J gene end by 5 bases; junction bases not matched to a gene: 11. Germline loops: CDR1 SGHVS, CDR2 FNYEAQ. The CDR3 sequence: CASGTGLGLTGELFF. The CDR3 DNA follows: TGTGCCAGTGGGACGGGACTAGGCCTTACCGGGGAGCTGTTTTTT.

This clonotype was seen at least ten times. The V gene is TRBV4-2, the J gene TRBJ1-1; D possibly corresponds to TRBD1 (5 bases). CDR3 length equals 14 residues. CDR1 and CDR2 from the germline V gene are LGHNA and YNFKEQ. The V end was cut by 1 base, the J end by 5 bases, with 11 bases between. In nucleotides, the CDR3 is TGTGCCAGCAGCCAAGTTACAGGCGTTACTGAAGCTTTCTTT. It yields the protein CASSQVTGVTEAFF.

This clonotype was counted at least ten times. CDR3 DNA sequence: TGTGCCAGCACGGGGTCCGGGGAGACCCAGTACTTC. Translated, it gives CASTGSGETQYF. The chain recombines TRBV2 with TRBJ2-5, with a tentative D call TRBD2 (5 bases). This CDR3 is 12 amino acids long. Trimming pared 7 bases from V and 5 bases from J, leaving 11 bases between. Germline CDR1 SNHLY, CDR2 FYNNEI.

This clonotype was recorded many times. The chain links TRBV12-3 or TRBV12-4 to TRBJ2-4; 8 positions match TRBD1. The V gene end was trimmed by 1 base and the J gene end by 9 bases; junction bases not matched to a gene: 5. The CDR3 loop spans 14 amino acids. CDR3 loop: CASSLGTGMSIQYF. In nucleotides, the CDR3 is TGTGCCAGCAGTTTAGGGACAGGGATGAGCATTCAGTACTTC.

Many counts were recorded for this clonotype. V usage is TRBV5-1 and J usage is TRBJ2-3; TRBD2 agrees at 16 bases. The CDR3 totals 16 residues. In germline, CDR1 is SGHRS, CDR2 YFSETQ. V lost 3 bases and J lost 8; bases outside the gene matches: 6. The CDR3 here is CASSSGLAGGRGTQYF. The CDR3 coding sequence is TGCGCCAGCAGCTCGGGACTAGCGGGAGGGCGAGGTACGCAGTATTTT.